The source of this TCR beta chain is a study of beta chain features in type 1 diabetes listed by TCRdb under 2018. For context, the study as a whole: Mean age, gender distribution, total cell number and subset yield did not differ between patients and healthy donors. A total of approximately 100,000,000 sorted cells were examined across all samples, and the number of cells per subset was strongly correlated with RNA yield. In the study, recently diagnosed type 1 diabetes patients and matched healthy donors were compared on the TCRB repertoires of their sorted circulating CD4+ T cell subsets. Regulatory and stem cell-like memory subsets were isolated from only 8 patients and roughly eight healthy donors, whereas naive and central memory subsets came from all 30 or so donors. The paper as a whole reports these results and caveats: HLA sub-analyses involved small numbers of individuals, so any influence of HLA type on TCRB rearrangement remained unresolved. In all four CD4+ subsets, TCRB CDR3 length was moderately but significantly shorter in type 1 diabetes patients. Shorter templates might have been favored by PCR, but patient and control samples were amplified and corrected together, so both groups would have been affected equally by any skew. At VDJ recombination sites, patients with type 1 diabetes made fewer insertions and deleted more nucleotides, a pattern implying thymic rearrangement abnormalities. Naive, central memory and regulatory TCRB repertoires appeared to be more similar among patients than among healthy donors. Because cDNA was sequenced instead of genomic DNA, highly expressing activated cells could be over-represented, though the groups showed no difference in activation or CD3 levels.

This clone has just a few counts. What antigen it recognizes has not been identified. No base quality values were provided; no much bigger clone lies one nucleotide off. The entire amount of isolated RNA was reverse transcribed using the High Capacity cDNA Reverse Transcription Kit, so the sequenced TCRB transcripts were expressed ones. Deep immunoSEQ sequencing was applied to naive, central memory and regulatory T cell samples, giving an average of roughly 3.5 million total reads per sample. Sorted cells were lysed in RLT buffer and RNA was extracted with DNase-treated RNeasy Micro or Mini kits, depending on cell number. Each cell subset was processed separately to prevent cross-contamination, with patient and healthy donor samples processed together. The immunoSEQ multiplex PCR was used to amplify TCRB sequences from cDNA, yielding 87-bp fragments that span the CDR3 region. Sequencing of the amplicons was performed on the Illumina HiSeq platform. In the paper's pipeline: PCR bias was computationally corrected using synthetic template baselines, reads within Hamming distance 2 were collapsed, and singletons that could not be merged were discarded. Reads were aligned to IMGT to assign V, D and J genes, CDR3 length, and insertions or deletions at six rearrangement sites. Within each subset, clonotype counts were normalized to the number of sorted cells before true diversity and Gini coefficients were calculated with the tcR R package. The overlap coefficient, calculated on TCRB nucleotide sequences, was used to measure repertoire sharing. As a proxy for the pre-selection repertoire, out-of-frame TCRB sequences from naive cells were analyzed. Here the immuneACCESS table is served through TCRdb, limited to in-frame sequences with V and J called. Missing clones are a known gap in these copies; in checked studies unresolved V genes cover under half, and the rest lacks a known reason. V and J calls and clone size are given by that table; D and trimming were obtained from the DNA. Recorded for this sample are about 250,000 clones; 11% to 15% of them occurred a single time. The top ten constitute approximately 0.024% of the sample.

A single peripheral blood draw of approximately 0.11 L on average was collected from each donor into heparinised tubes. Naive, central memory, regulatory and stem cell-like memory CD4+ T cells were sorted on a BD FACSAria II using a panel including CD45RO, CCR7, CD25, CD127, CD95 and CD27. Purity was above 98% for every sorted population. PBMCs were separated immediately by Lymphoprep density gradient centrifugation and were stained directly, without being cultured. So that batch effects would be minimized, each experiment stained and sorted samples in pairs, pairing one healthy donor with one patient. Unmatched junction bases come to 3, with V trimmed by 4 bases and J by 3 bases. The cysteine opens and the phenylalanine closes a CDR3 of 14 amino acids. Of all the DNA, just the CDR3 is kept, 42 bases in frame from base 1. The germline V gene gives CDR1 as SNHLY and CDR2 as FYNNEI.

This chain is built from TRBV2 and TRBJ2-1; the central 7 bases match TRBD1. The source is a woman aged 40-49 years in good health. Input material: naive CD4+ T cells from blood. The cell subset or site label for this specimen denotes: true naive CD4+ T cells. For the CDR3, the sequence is CASSVGQSYNEQFF. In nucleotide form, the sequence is TGTGCCAGCAGTGTGGGACAGAGCTACAATGAGCAGTTCTTC.